This TCR beta chain was profiled in a study of T cells after yellow fever vaccination. Study-level points and caveats: Subsequent booster samples again held most clones from primary vaccination (96% CD4, just under 90% CD8). Contaminants from the bulk population, in the form of abundant clonotypes, could be found in FACS-sorted repertoires.

On this clonotype itself: The antigen remains unidentified.

Production of TCR cDNA was by 5'RACE template switching, which also added a universal primer site and UMIs. TCRdb re-derived calls from the 5' RACE reads in MiXCR, one entry per CDR3 protein. Of approximately 240,000 distinct CDR3 sequences listed, over 3% are singletons. V was cut by 3 bases and J by 7 bases, with 10 bases left in between. Germline-derived CDR1 and CDR2 are SGDLS and YYNGEE. This CDR3 has 13 amino acids. The TCR comes from a man between 18 and 29 years old who received the YFV17D yellow fever vaccine. The V call is TRBV9, the J call TRBJ1-4; the D gene is possibly TRBD1 (5 bases). The sample here was PBMCs, taken 15 days after the yellow fever booster vaccination. DNA for the CDR3: TGTGCCAGCAGCGGAGGGACGAGTGAAAAACTGTTTTTT. Its translation: CASSGGTSEKLFF. The full variable domain, completed using reference TRBV9 and TRBJ1-4, is DSGVTQTPKHLITATGQRVTLRCSPRSGDLSVYWYQQSLDQGLQFLIQYYNGEERAKGNILERFSAQQFPDLHSELNLSSLELGDSALYFCASSGGTSEKLFFGSGTQLSVL.